One and the same sample provided the 25 T cell receptor beta chains below, sequenced in a study of blood T cell repertoires in COVID-19. The repertoire was sequenced with immunoSEQ multiplex PCR; TCRdb's copy has only in-frame clones and lacks some. The data show around 230,000 clones, roughly 80% seen once. Material: peripheral blood. The receptors come from a woman aged 80 or over with acute or convalescent COVID-19.

The chain recombines TRBV5-1 with TRBJ2-3; 9 nucleotides match TRBD2. There are 15 residues in the CDR3. CDR1 is SGHRS and CDR2 is YFSETQ in the germline V gene. V trimming: 0 bases; J trimming: 5 bases; junction bases outside the gene matches: 4. The DNA for the CDR3 is TGCGCCAGCAGCTTGGTGGCGGGGGGGATAGATACGCAGTATTTT. It specifies CASSLVAGGIDTQYF. Full variable domain (outside the CDR3, taken from reference TRBV5-1 and TRBJ2-3): KAGVTQTPRYLIKTRGQQVTLSCSPISGHRSVSWYQQTPGQGLQFLFEYFSETQRNKGNFPGRFSGRQFSNSRSEMNVSTLELGDSALYLCASSLVAGGIDTQYFGPGTRLTVL.

Comments on this clone: A read error is possible here, since a much larger clone lies one base away. Other DNA sequences in the sample encode the same CDR3. This chain connects TRBV5-1 to TRBJ2-7; the match to TRBD1 covers 7 bases. This CDR3 spans 15 amino acids. The germline V gene has CDR1 SGHRS and CDR2 YFSETQ. Here the CDR3 reads CASRNTGTASYEQYF. The CDR3 bases are TGCGCCAGCAGAAACACCGGGACAGCCTCCTATGAGCAGTACTTC.

This chain connects TRBV19 to TRBJ1-3; a possible D gene is TRBD1 (5 bases). With 6 bases removed from V and 2 bases from J, the gap between germline ends came to 14 bases. The V gene's germline CDR1 is LNHDA and CDR2 SQIVND (reference sequence). CDR3 length: 15 residues. Here the CDR3 reads CASSQGIRAGNTIYF. For the CDR3, the DNA is TGTGCCAGTAGCCAGGGTATTCGGGCTGGAAACACCATATATTTT.

The chain carries TRBV6-5 and TRBJ1-2, with a weak D call TRBD1 (5 bases). CDR1 and CDR2 (germline): MNHEY, SVGAGI. This CDR3 is 13 amino acids long. V was trimmed by 2 bases and J by 5 bases, leaving 9 bases between them. CDR3 protein: CASSYLSGYGYTF. CDR3 coding DNA: TGTGCCAGCAGTTACCTATCAGGGTATGGCTACACCTTC.

The CDR3 loop is CASSPDRATATQYF. The DNA for the CDR3 is TGCGCCAGCAGCCCGGACAGGGCCACTGCGACCCAGTACTTC. This chain connects TRBV5-1 to TRBJ2-5; 8 nucleotides agree with TRBD1. From germline, CDR1 is SGHRS and CDR2 YFSETQ. This CDR3 has 14 amino acids. The trim removed 4 bases at V and 7 bases at J, leaving 9 bases unmatched.

This chain uses TRBV5-1 with TRBJ2-7, with a tentative D call TRBD1 (6 bases). The CDR3 is 12 amino acids. The germline V gene has CDR1 SGHRS and CDR2 YFSETQ. V was shortened by 2 bases and J by 7 bases, with 10 bases between the two germline ends. The CDR3 protein is CASSFTGIEQYF. CDR3 DNA: TGCGCCAGCAGCTTTACAGGGATAGAGCAGTACTTC.

The CDR3 reads CASSLEASLTDTQYF. The CDR3 DNA reads as TGCGCCAGCAGCTTAGAGGCAAGTCTCACAGATACGCAGTATTTT. This sequence joins TRBV5-1 and TRBJ2-3; no clear D. CDR3 size: 15 residues. Germline CDR1 is SGHRS and CDR2 is YFSETQ. The V and J ends lost 2 bases and 2 bases respectively, with 12 bases between them.

The chain carries TRBV30 and TRBJ2-7, with D perhaps TRBD2 (6 bases). The CDR3 is made up of 14 amino acids. The V and J ends lost 2 bases and 5 bases respectively, with 16 bases between them. The germline V gene has CDR1 GTSNPN and CDR2 SVGIG (reference sequence). CDR3 protein: CAWSLRRASHEQYF. For the CDR3, the DNA is TGTGCCTGGAGTTTGCGGAGGGCGTCCCACGAGCAGTACTTC.

In regard to this clone: This sample includes further DNA sequences coding for the same CDR3. The chain recombines TRBV9 with TRBJ1-6; D possibly corresponds to TRBD1 (6 bases). Trimming removed 0 bases at V and 4 bases at J, with 8 bases between. There are 15 residues in the CDR3. Per germline, CDR1 SGDLS and CDR2 YYNGEE. The CDR3, as DNA: TGTGCCAGCAGCGTAGATGGACAGTATAATTCACCCCTCCACTTT. Protein sequence: CASSVDGQYNSPLHF.

Comments on this clone: The same CDR3 also results from other DNA sequences found in this sample. This chain joins TRBV2 and TRBJ2-7; D gene unclear. Trimming stripped 4 bases from V and 6 bases from J, with 16 bases between. Germline V lookup: CDR1 SNHLY, CDR2 FYNNEI. This CDR3 region has 14 residues. CDR3 residues: CASSGQTRGSEQYF. CDR3 in DNA: TGTGCCAGCAGTGGTCAGACTCGTGGGTCCGAGCAGTACTTC.

This clone was detected a few times. The chain links TRBV4-1 to TRBJ1-6; possible D gene TRBD1, 5 bases. Germline values: CDR1 MGHRA, CDR2 YSYEKL. Trimming pared 1 base from V and 7 bases from J, leaving 14 bases between. The CDR3 covers 16 residues. The CDR3 sequence: CASSQAGGVKNSPLHF. The CDR3 nucleotides read TGCGCCAGCAGCCAAGCCGGGGGGGTGAAAAATTCACCCCTCCACTTT.

This chain links TRBV7-2 with TRBJ2-3; perhaps TRBD1 as D (6 bases). The V end lost 1 base, the J end lost 6 bases, and 11 bases lay between the germline ends. Per germline, CDR1 SGHTA and CDR2 FQGNSA. The CDR3 has 14 amino acids. The CDR3 sequence: CASSLGWGPDTQYF. CDR3 sequence (DNA): TGTGCCAGCAGCTTAGGATGGGGGCCCGATACGCAGTATTTT.

This clone was picked up many times. The chain recombines TRBV5-1 with TRBJ2-2; 7 positions agree with TRBD1. Germline V CDR1 and CDR2: SGHRS, YFSETQ. Germline trimming cut 0 bases from V and 3 bases from J; bases unmatched to any gene: 8. The CDR3 loop spans 17 amino acids. CDR3 loop: CASSLVFGTEDTGELFF. CDR3 in DNA: TGCGCCAGCAGCTTGGTCTTCGGGACAGAAGACACCGGGGAGCTGTTTTTT.

The V gene is TRBV7-9, the J gene TRBJ2-7, with a possible D match to TRBD1 (6 bases). The V gene's germline CDR1 is SEHNR and CDR2 FQNEAQ (reference sequence). CDR3 length: 15 residues. The ends were cut back, 5 bases at V and 2 bases at J, with 16 bases in the middle. This chain's CDR3 is CASSPPDSPTYEQYF. The CDR3 DNA reads TGTGCCAGCAGCCCACCGGACAGCCCAACCTACGAGCAGTACTTC.

This rearrangement joins TRBV7-8 to TRBJ1-6; D is unresolved. V shed 5 bases and J shed 8 bases, with 10 bases lying between them. The length of the CDR3 is 13 residues. Germline V lookup: CDR1 SGHVS, CDR2 FQNEAQ. CDR3 sequence (DNA): TGTGCCAGCAGCCCTTCCGGGGATTCACCCCTCCACTTT. The encoded protein is CASSPSGDSPLHF.

This clone occurred a few times. The chain carries TRBV18 and TRBJ1-5; a possible D gene is TRBD1 (5 bases). Germline V gene sequence: CDR1 KGHSH, CDR2 LQKENI. Trimming took off 6 bases at V and 6 bases at J, with 15 bases between the two ends. This CDR3 is built from 14 residues. CDR3 amino acids: CASSPPGVVQPQHF. CDR3 bases: TGTGCCAGCTCGCCGCCGGGGGTAGTTCAGCCCCAGCATTTT.

The V call is TRBV5-6, the J call TRBJ2-4; 8 nucleotides match TRBD1. J gave up 1 base and V 4 bases, and 10 bases lay outside the gene matches. The CDR3 runs to 17 residues. The V gene's germline CDR1 is SGHDT and CDR2 YYEEEE. CDR3 residues: CASSLRWQGAAKNIQYF. The CDR3 DNA sequence: TGTGCCAGCAGCCTGCGGTGGCAGGGGGCGGCCAAAAACATTCAGTACTTC.

V gene TRBV29-1 combines with J gene TRBJ1-5; 7 bases agree with TRBD1. The germline V gene encodes CDR1 SQVTM and CDR2 ANQGSEA. V lost 6 bases and J lost 4; bases outside the gene matches: 12. The CDR3 loop spans 15 amino acids. The CDR3 region has the DNA TGCAGCGTGGGTGGGGGAGAGGGGGCGAATCAGCCCCAGCATTTT. It encodes CSVGGGEGANQPQHF. The entire variable domain, with the rest obtained from reference TRBV29-1 and TRBJ1-5, is as follows: SAVISQKPSRDICQRGTSLTIQCQVDSQVTMMFWYRQQPGQSLTLIATANQGSEATYESGFVIDKFPISRPNLTFSTLTVSNMSPEDSSIYLCSVGGGEGANQPQHFGDGTRLSIL.

This sequence joins TRBV29-1 and TRBJ1-4; no reliable D call. V lost 6 bases and J lost 5, with 16 bases in between. CDR1 and CDR2 from the germline V gene are SQVTM and ANQGSEA. The CDR3 is 14 residues long. The CDR3 sequence is CSVPEGGKNEKLFF. CDR3 DNA: TGCAGCGTCCCCGAGGGCGGGAAAAATGAAAAACTGTTTTTT.

The rearrangement joins TRBV5-4 to TRBJ2-2, with 8 bases lining up with TRBD2. CDR3 length: 16 amino acids. Germline V gives CDR1 SGHNT, CDR2 YYREEE (reference sequence). V shed 1 base, J shed 5 bases, and the junction held 7 bases outside the gene matches. The CDR3 sequence: CASSLPASGQTGELFF. The CDR3 DNA is TGTGCCAGCAGCTTGCCGGCTAGCGGGCAGACCGGGGAGCTGTTTTTT.

This sequence joins TRBV6-2 or TRBV6-3 and TRBJ2-2; tentatively, D is TRBD2 (6 bases). Germline loops: CDR1 MNHEY, CDR2 SVGEGT. This CDR3 comprises 15 residues. The V end was cut by 4 bases, the J end by 6 bases, with 15 bases between. CDR3 amino acids: CASSSAGGKSGELFF. In DNA, the CDR3 is TGTGCCAGCAGTTCCGCCGGGGGAAAGTCCGGGGAGCTGTTTTTT.

The V gene is TRBV28, the J gene TRBJ2-2; 9 nucleotides agree with TRBD1. This CDR3 is 16 amino acids long. Trimming removed 5 bases from V and 2 bases from J; junction bases left unmatched: 6. Germline values: CDR1 MDHEN, CDR2 SYDVKM. CDR3 in amino acids: CASSRPGQGNTGELFF. Written as DNA, the CDR3 is TGTGCCAGCAGTCGACCGGGACAGGGAAACACCGGGGAGCTGTTTTTT.

The genes are TRBV6-1 and TRBJ2-2; 9 bases fit TRBD1. V lost 4 bases, J lost 3 bases, and 6 bases stayed unmatched. Germline CDR1 and CDR2: MNHNS and SASEGT. The CDR3 runs to 16 residues. Here the CDR3 reads CASSAPGTGYTGELFF. Written as DNA, the CDR3 is TGTGCCAGCAGTGCCCCCGGGACAGGGTACACCGGGGAGCTGTTTTTT.

The CDR3 loop is CASSSPGQAYEQYF. The CDR3 DNA reads TGTGCCAGCAGTTCACCGGGACAGGCCTACGAGCAGTACTTC. The chain combines TRBV6-5 with TRBJ2-7, with 8 bases lining up with TRBD1. Germline lookup yields CDR1 MNHEY and CDR2 SVGAGI. This CDR3 has 14 amino acids. V shed 4 bases, J shed 2 bases, and the junction held 4 bases outside the gene matches.

This sequence joins TRBV6-5 and TRBJ2-7; TRBD1 might be the D (7 bases). CDR3 size: 13 residues. V gave up 4 bases and J gave up 10 bases, with 17 bases separating them. Germline lookup yields CDR1 MNHEY and CDR2 SVGAGI. As DNA, the CDR3 is TGTGCCAGCAGTTTCTCGGGAGACAGGGTCCAGTACTTC. Its protein is CASSFSGDRVQYF.